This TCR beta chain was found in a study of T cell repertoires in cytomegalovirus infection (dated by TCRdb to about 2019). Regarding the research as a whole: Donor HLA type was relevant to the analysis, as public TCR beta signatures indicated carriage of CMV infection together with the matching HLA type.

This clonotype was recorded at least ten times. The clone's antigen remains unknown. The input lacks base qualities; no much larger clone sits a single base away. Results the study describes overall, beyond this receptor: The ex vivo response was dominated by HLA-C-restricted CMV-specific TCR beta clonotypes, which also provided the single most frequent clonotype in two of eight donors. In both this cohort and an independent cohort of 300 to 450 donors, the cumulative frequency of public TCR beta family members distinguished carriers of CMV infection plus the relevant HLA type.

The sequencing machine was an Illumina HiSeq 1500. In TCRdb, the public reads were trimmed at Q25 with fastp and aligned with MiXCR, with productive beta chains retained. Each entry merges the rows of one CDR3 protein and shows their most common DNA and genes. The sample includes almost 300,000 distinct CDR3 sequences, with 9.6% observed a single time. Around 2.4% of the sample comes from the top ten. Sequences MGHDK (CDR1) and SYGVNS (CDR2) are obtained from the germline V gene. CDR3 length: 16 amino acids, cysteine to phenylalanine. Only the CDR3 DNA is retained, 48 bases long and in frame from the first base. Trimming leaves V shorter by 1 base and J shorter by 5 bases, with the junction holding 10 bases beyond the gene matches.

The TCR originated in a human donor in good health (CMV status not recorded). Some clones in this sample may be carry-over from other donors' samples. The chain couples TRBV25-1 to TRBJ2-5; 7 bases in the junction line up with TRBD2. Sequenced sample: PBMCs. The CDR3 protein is CASSELAGAYMETQYF. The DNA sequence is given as TGTGCCAGCAGTGAATTAGCGGGCGCCTATATGGAGACCCAGTACTTC.